This entry describes one T cell receptor (beta chain). The data belong to a study of blood T cell repertoires in COVID-19. About the study: The samples span acute and convalescent COVID-19 from the United States, Italy and Spain. Nucleic acid was either cDNA or gDNA, and it came from T cells, B-cell-depleted T cells, or PBMCs.

The V end was cut by 0 bases, the J end by 7 bases, with 13 bases between. The CDR3 extends over 15 amino acids. Per germline, CDR1 LGHDT and CDR2 YNNKEL (reference sequence). Libraries were prepared by immunoSEQ multiplex PCR; TCRdb keeps only in-frame clonotypes and omits some of them. This table holds 30,000 to 45,000 clones, 87% found once. The specimen sequenced was peripheral blood. The chain carries TRBV3-1 (or the pseudogene TRBV3-2) and TRBJ1-5; possible D gene TRBD1, 5 bases. The source is a human donor in a cohort sampled during active COVID-19. The CDR3 DNA reads TGTGCCAGCAGCCAAGATACAGGTAACGGGCAGCCCCAGCATTTT. Amino acid sequence: CASSQDTGNGQPQHF.